A single sample is the source of the 11 T cell receptor beta chains below, sequenced in a study of CD8 T cells in Susac syndrome (dated by TCRdb to about 2019). Libraries were built with the immunoSEQ multiplex PCR assay. RNA was extracted using the RNeasy kit, and roughly 0.5 to 1 ug of the RNA was reverse transcribed with random hexamers. The raw public data were reprocessed by TCRdb itself: fastp quality trimming at Q25, MiXCR clonotype calling, in-frame beta chains only. Every CDR3 protein is listed once, alongside the most common genes and DNA of its rows. This sample lists 180,000 or so distinct CDR3 sequences; around 94% were detected once. More than 0.12% of the sample goes to the ten largest clones. The sequenced sample was CD4+ T cells from PBMCs. Receptors were obtained from a human donor in good health.

The chain is built from TRBV3-1 and TRBJ1-5; 7 bases line up with TRBD1. The CDR3 spans 13 residues. J gave up 7 bases and V 4 bases, and 4 bases lay outside the gene matches. Germline V gene lookup returns CDR1 LGHDT and CDR2 YNNKEL (reference sequence). The CDR3 sequence is CASSPTGSQPQHF. In nucleotides, the CDR3 is TGTGCCAGCAGCCCGACAGGGAGCCAGCCCCAGCATTTT.

The chain has TRBV29-1 and TRBJ1-1; 8 positions agree with TRBD1. Germline assignment: CDR1 SQVTM and CDR2 ANQGSEA. Trimming cost V 1 base and J 8 bases; bases outside gene matches: 3. The CDR3 runs to 12 residues. The CDR3 loop reads CSVEGQGKEAFF. The CDR3 bases are TGCAGCGTTGAAGGACAGGGGAAGGAAGCTTTCTTT. Full variable domain (missing parts from reference TRBV29-1 and TRBJ1-1): SAVISQKPSRDICQRGTSLTIQCQVDSQVTMMFWYRQQPGQSLTLIATANQGSEATYESGFVIDKFPISRPNLTFSTLTVSNMSPEDSSIYLCSVEGQGKEAFFGQGTRLTVV.

This clonotype is a singleton in its sample. The chain joins TRBV12-3 or TRBV12-4 to TRBJ2-1; D unclear. V was pared by 1 base and J by 9 bases, with 10 bases between. The CDR3 is 13 residues long. The CDR3 loop is CASSLGRNAEQFF. For the CDR3, the DNA is TGTGCCAGCAGTTTAGGCAGAAACGCTGAGCAGTTCTTC.

In nucleotides, the CDR3 is TGTGCCAGCAGTCTCGAAAGGACCCGGTTTGGGAATGGCTACACCTTC. Translating gives CASSLERTRFGNGYTF. J is TRBJ1-2 and V is TRBV11-2; no clear D. The CDR3 length is 16 residues. Between the trimmed V and J ends, which lost 6 bases and 6 bases, there was a span of 23 bases. CDR1 and CDR2 from the germline V gene are SGHAT and FQNNGV.

The V gene is TRBV20-1, the J gene TRBJ1-3, with D perhaps TRBD1 (5 bases). The V gene's germline CDR1 is DFQATT and CDR2 SNEGSKA (reference sequence). The CDR3 runs to 14 residues. Trimming cost V 1 base and J 3 bases, with 10 bases left between them. The CDR3 reads CSARAPGRGNTIYF. In DNA, the CDR3 is TGCAGTGCTAGAGCCCCAGGGCGTGGAAACACCATATATTTT.

In this sample, this clonotype turned up once. The chain links TRBV4-2 to TRBJ1-3, with a weak D call TRBD1 (5 bases). Trimming took 1 base from V and 0 from J, leaving 7 bases between them. Germline V CDR1 and CDR2: LGHNA, YNFKEQ. The CDR3 is made up of 15 amino acids. CDR3 loop: CASSQGTFSGNTIYF. The CDR3 DNA sequence: TGTGCCAGCAGCCAAGGGACATTCTCTGGAAACACCATATATTTT.

The chain couples TRBV7-3 to TRBJ2-5; 12 positions agree with TRBD2. With V trimmed by 5 bases and J by 4 bases, 5 bases remained unmatched. Looked up from germline, CDR1 is SGHTA and CDR2 is FQGTGA. The CDR3 runs 15 residues. CDR3 DNA sequence: TGTGCCAGCAGCCGGACTAGCGGGGTTGGAGAGACCCAGTACTTC. Encoded protein: CASSRTSGVGETQYF.

This rearrangement joins TRBV6-6 to TRBJ2-5; D gene uncertain. Germline CDR1 is MNHNY and CDR2 is SVGAGI (reference sequence). This CDR3 contains 13 residues. The V gene lost 0 bases and the J gene lost 5 bases, with 7 bases spanning the gap. CDR3 sequence (DNA): TGTGCCAGCAGTTACTCTCCCAGGGAGACCCAGTACTTC. It yields the protein CASSYSPRETQYF.

The chain couples TRBV5-6 to TRBJ1-6; D is unclear. Germline loops: CDR1 SGHDT, CDR2 YYEEEE. V dropped 5 bases and J dropped 8 bases, with 11 bases sitting between them. There are 13 residues in the CDR3. The CDR3 sequence: CASRPVGDSPLHF. The CDR3 DNA sequence: TGTGCCAGCAGGCCCGTTGGGGATTCACCCCTCCACTTT.

The CDR3 region is CASRQAGETQYF. For the CDR3, the DNA is TGTGCCAGTAGGCAAGCGGGCGAGACCCAGTACTTC. The chain carries TRBV19 and TRBJ2-5; a weak D match, TRBD2 (6 bases). Trimming removed 6 bases from V and 5 bases from J, with 10 bases in between. From germline, CDR1 is LNHDA and CDR2 SQIVND (reference sequence). The CDR3 is 12 residues long. Combining the CDR3 with reference TRBV19 and TRBJ2-5 gives the whole variable domain DGGITQSPKYLFRKEGQNVTLSCEQNLNHDAMYWYRQDPGQGLRLIYYSQIVNDFQKGDIAEGYSVSREKKESFPLTVTSAQKNPTAFYLCASRQAGETQYFGPGTRLLVL.

The gene calls are TRBV20-1 and TRBJ1-6; no clear D gene. The CDR3 runs to 13 residues. Germline assignment: CDR1 DFQATT and CDR2 SNEGSKA (reference sequence). With 3 bases removed from V and 7 bases from J, the gap between germline ends came to 10 bases. DNA of the CDR3: TGCAGTGCTAGTCCCGGGCTAAATTCACCCCTCCACTTT. Its protein product is CSASPGLNSPLHF.